A selection of T cell receptor beta chains follows, all from one sample in a study of CD8+ T cells in alopecia areata. Sequencing used immunoSEQ multiplex PCR; TCRdb keeps in-frame clones, though not all of them. The sample lists roughly 20,000 clones, 60% to 70% occurring once. The material sequenced was CD4+ Tregs sorted from blood. These receptors came from a human donor with alopecia areata. CDR3s include the opening cysteine and the closing phenylalanine or tryptophan. A D gene is named only where the DNA matches it firmly. Rows may omit the clone size; those that give it use once, few, many or a size class.

.	TRBV7-6	TRBJ1-6	.	TGTGCCAGCAGCCAGAGCTCCTATAATTCACCCCTCCACTTT	CASSQSSYNSPLHF
.	TRBV29-1	TRBJ2-7	TRBD2	TGCAGCGCAAAACATAAGGCGGGGGTGGTTTGCGAGCAGTACTTC	CSAKHKAGVVCEQYF
few	TRBV5-6	TRBJ1-6	.	TGTGCCAGCAGCTTGGGGAGCGCCTATAATTCACCCCTCCACTTT	CASSLGSAYNSPLHF
.	TRBV25-1	TRBJ2-3	.	TGTGCCTCAGCGGCAGCAGATACGCAGTATTTT	CASAAADTQYF
.	TRBV6-5	TRBJ2-3	TRBD2	TGTGCCAGCAGTAGTCTAGCGGGGGGGCCGGATACGCAGTATTTT	CASSSLAGGPDTQYF
.	TRBV29-1	TRBJ1-1	.	TGCAGCGTGGGCCTTCGGATGAACACTGAAGCTTTCTTT	CSVGLRMNTEAFF
.	TRBV18	TRBJ1-1	.	TGTGCCAGCTCACCTGGAGGACCCACTGAAGCTTTCTTT	CASSPGGPTEAFF
.	TRBV7-9	TRBJ1-2	.	TGTGCCAGCAGCTTAGTGGACACCTTCTATGGCTACACCTTC	CASSLVDTFYGYTF
few	TRBV11-2	TRBJ1-4	TRBD1	TGTGCCAGCAGCTTAGATTTGGACAGGGGGACAAAACTGTTTTTT	CASSLDLDRGTKLFF
.	TRBV29-1	TRBJ2-1	.	TGCAGCGTTGAAGGTCGATCAGGGGAGCAGTTCTTC	CSVEGRSGEQFF
.	TRBV13	TRBJ2-7	TRBD2	TGTGCCAGCACCCGGATCCCCAGAGCGGGAGGCGAGCAGTACTTC	CASTRIPRAGGEQYF
few	TRBV29-1	TRBJ1-1	TRBD1	TGCAGCGCCCAACTGCGGACAGGCCCGAGCACTGAAGCTTTCTTT	CSAQLRTGPSTEAFF
.	TRBV4-1	TRBJ2-4	TRBD1	TGCGCCAGCAGCCGAATCCCATTCGACAGGGGGGATACCAAAAACATTCAGTACTTC	CASSRIPFDRGDTKNIQYF
.	TRBV19	TRBJ2-3	.	TGTGCCAGTAGTATAAGGACAGTCGTCGAAGATACGCAGTATTTT	CASSIRTVVEDTQYF
.	TRBV19	TRBJ1-5	.	TGTGCCAGTACCCCCGGGGGTCGACACAGGCAGCCCCAGCATTTT	CASTPGGRHRQPQHF
.	TRBV7-9	TRBJ1-2	.	TGTGCCAGCAGCTCCTTTCCGGGAACCTATGGCTACACCTTC	CASSSFPGTYGYTF
few	TRBV14	TRBJ2-1	.	TGTGCCAGCAGCCAAGTTTATGAGCAGTTCTTC	CASSQVYEQFF
.	TRBV7-9	TRBJ1-1	.	TGTGCCAGCAGCTTCAACATGAACACTGAAGCTTTCTTT	CASSFNMNTEAFF